Each of the 27 T cell receptor beta chains below was sequenced from the same sample in a study of Ad26.COV2.S vaccination and SARS-CoV-2 variants (dated by TCRdb to about 2021). What this sample's treatment or condition label stands for: approximately 18 received Ad26.COV2.S at low or high dose, single or two shots; roughly five received placebo; per-sample allocation not given. For vaccine and placebo recipients, the sequenced repertoires came from samples collected on day 63 after the first injection. To prepare the library, the immunoSEQ multiplex PCR assay was applied. This immuneACCESS table, as held by TCRdb, lists in-frame sequences with V and J called but not all clones. Of the missing ones, under half trace to an unresolved V gene in checked studies; the others have no known cause. In all, the sample holds 400,000 to 500,000 clones, and roughly 89% of those were seen once. In total, the top ten clones hold about 2.5% of the sample.

Sequenced here: peripheral blood, sampled in a trial of Ad26.COV2.S vaccine versus placebo. All receptors come from a person aged 18-65 years who received the Ad26.COV2.S COVID-19 vaccine or a placebo.

J is TRBJ1-2 and V is TRBV27; TRBD1 aligns across 7 bases. V shed 5 bases and J 5 bases; nucleotides not matched to a gene: 5. Germline CDR1 MNHEY, CDR2 SMNVEV (reference sequence). The CDR3 has 13 residues. The CDR3 here is CASSPRTGYGYTF. The CDR3 DNA follows: TGTGCCAGCAGTCCTCGGACAGGATATGGCTACACCTTC.

The chain uses TRBV25-1 and TRBJ2-2, with TRBD2 identical over 10 bases. Trimming cost V 1 base and J 6 bases; bases outside gene matches: 8. CDR3 length equals 17 residues. Germline V gene data show CDR1 as MGHDK and CDR2 as SYGVNS. CDR3 bases: TGTGCCAGCAGTGAATTCGAAGCGGGAGGGCCAGCCGGGGAGCTGTTTTTT. The encoded protein is CASSEFEAGGPAGELFF.

This clone was seen just once. The chain has TRBV12-3 or TRBV12-4 and TRBJ2-7; 7 bases are a match to TRBD2. CDR3 length equals 13 residues. V lost 6 bases to trimming and J lost 2 bases; unmatched junction nucleotides: 4. This chain's CDR3 is CASSQAGPYEQYF. The DNA of the CDR3 is TGTGCCAGCAGCCAAGCGGGACCCTACGAGCAGTACTTC.

Remarks on this clone: This sample includes further DNA sequences coding for the same CDR3. The rearrangement joins TRBV13 to TRBJ2-6; D is unclear. Trimming shortened V by 0 bases and J by 0 bases, and 3 bases separated the two germline ends. The CDR3 spans 15 residues. Germline loops: CDR1 PRHDT, CDR2 FYEKMQ (reference sequence). This CDR3 reads CASSLGSSGANVLTF. The CDR3 coding sequence is TGTGCCAGCAGCTTAGGTAGCTCTGGGGCCAACGTCCTGACTTTC.

This clone was seen a single time. The genes are TRBV10-2 and TRBJ2-3; tentative D call: TRBD1 (5 bases). The CDR3 length is 16 residues. The V gene lost 7 bases and the J gene lost 0 bases, with 17 bases spanning the gap. Per germline, CDR1 WSHSY and CDR2 SAAADI. The CDR3 DNA reads as TGCGCCAGCAAGAACGGCCAGGGTTCCAGCACAGATACGCAGTATTTT. Its protein product is CASKNGQGSSTDTQYF.

This chain joins TRBV18 and TRBJ2-2; 7 bases are a match to TRBD1. Germline lookup yields CDR1 KGHSH and CDR2 LQKENI. With V trimmed by 6 bases and J by 0 bases, 7 bases remained unmatched. This CDR3 comprises 16 residues. CDR3 amino acids: CASSSTGNANTGELFF. CDR3 coding DNA: TGTGCCAGCTCTTCGACAGGGAACGCGAACACCGGGGAGCTGTTTTTT.

Only a few counts were recorded for this clone. The chain has TRBV2 and TRBJ2-7; 8 bases align to TRBD1. The ends lost 7 bases at V and 9 bases at J; junction bases unmatched: 11. The CDR3 is made up of 13 amino acids. Germline V gene data show CDR1 as SNHLY and CDR2 as FYNNEI. CDR3 in DNA: TGTGCCAGCATCCGGGACAGGCACCTGAGGCAGTACTTC. Its protein product is CASIRDRHLRQYF.

The chain combines TRBV4-2 with TRBJ2-2; D unresolved. Germline V gene sequence: CDR1 LGHNA, CDR2 YNFKEQ. V gave up 6 bases and J gave up 5 bases, with 10 bases separating them. The CDR3 totals 13 residues. As DNA, the CDR3 is TGTGCCAGCAGACAACCAATGACCGGGGAGCTGTTTTTT. Translation gives CASRQPMTGELFF.

V is TRBV28 and J is TRBJ1-4; D remains unclear. Germline V gene data show CDR1 as MDHEN and CDR2 as SYDVKM. This CDR3 contains 15 residues. Trimming shortened V by 3 bases and J by 0 bases, and 8 bases separated the two germline ends. The CDR3 DNA is TGTGCCAGCAGTTTTCGCGGTGCAACTAATGAAAAACTGTTTTTT. Encoded protein: CASSFRGATNEKLFF.

This clone has a single count. The chain employs TRBV4-2 and TRBJ2-5; TRBD1 agrees at 8 bases. Germline assignment: CDR1 LGHNA and CDR2 YNFKEQ. The CDR3 runs to 15 residues. Trimming took 1 base from V and 3 from J; bases not matched to a gene: 4. CDR3 residues: CASSQGPGGEETQYF. CDR3 bases: TGTGCCAGCAGCCAAGGGCCAGGGGGCGAAGAGACCCAGTACTTC.

CDR3 in DNA: TGTGCCAGCAGCCGGAAAAAGCAAGATACGCAGTATTTT. This sequence encodes CASSRKKQDTQYF. The rearrangement joins TRBV6-2 or TRBV6-3 to TRBJ2-3; no clear D gene. The CDR3 is 13 residues long. Trimming cost V 6 bases and J 5 bases, with 12 bases left between them. Germline V gene data show CDR1 as MNHEY and CDR2 as SVGEGT.

CDR3 loop: CASQRLAGEYNEQFF. The CDR3 DNA follows: TGTGCCAGCCAGCGGCTAGCGGGAGAGTACAATGAGCAGTTCTTC. The rearrangement links TRBV3-1 (or the pseudogene TRBV3-2) to TRBJ2-1; 10 nucleotides agree with TRBD2. CDR1 is LGHDT, CDR2 YNNKEL, per germline (reference sequence). Trimming took 8 bases from V and 4 from J; bases not matched to a gene: 8. This CDR3 spans 15 amino acids.

The rearrangement uses TRBV5-4 and TRBJ2-5, with 12 nucleotides matching TRBD1. Germline V gene sequence: CDR1 SGHNT, CDR2 YYREEE (reference sequence). CDR3 length: 18 residues. Losses at the gene ends were 4 bases for V and 4 bases for J; bases not matched to a gene: 14. CDR3 in amino acids: CASSPGTGGVLIRETQYF. The CDR3 DNA reads as TGTGCCAGCAGCCCCGGGACAGGGGGCGTTTTAATACGAGAGACCCAGTACTTC.

This clone was detected once. The chain uses TRBV23-1 and TRBJ2-7; 8 bases align to TRBD1. TRBV23-1 is an open reading frame whose function is uncertain. The CDR3 loop spans 15 amino acids. V dropped 4 bases and J dropped 2; count of bases not matched to a gene: 7. The CDR3 is CASSPTGTGPYEQYV. Here the CDR3 DNA reads TGCGCCAGCAGTCCCACCGGGACAGGACCCTACGAGCAGTACGTC.

The rearrangement joins TRBV5-1 to TRBJ2-5; D is uncertain. The CDR3 loop spans 13 amino acids. V was trimmed by 0 bases and J by 1 base, leaving 4 bases between them. Germline V gene lookup returns CDR1 SGHRS and CDR2 YFSETQ. The CDR3 DNA reads as TGCGCCAGCAGCTTGGAAACCCAAGAGACCCAGTACTTC. Protein product: CASSLETQETQYF.

This clone occurred once. The chain links TRBV27 to TRBJ2-1, with D tentatively TRBD1 or TRBD2 (5 bases each). The CDR3 runs to 16 residues. V lost 7 bases and J lost 8, with 24 bases in between. Germline V CDR1 and CDR2: MNHEY, SMNVEV (reference sequence). Here the CDR3 reads CASTRDMGRPQHEQFF. DNA of the CDR3: TGTGCCAGCACTCGCGACATGGGACGCCCACAACATGAGCAGTTCTTC.

V and J are TRBV19 and TRBJ2-3; weak D call: TRBD1 (6 bases). Germline CDR1 reads LNHDA; CDR2 reads SQIVND (reference sequence). The CDR3 consists of 15 residues. Between the trimmed V and J ends, which lost 5 bases and 4 bases, there was a span of 16 bases. DNA for the CDR3: TGTGCCAGTAGTTCCCTGATCAGGGGCGCAGATACGCAGTATTTT. It specifies CASSSLIRGADTQYF. Filled out from reference TRBV19 and TRBJ2-3, the complete variable domain reads DGGITQSPKYLFRKEGQNVTLSCEQNLNHDAMYWYRQDPGQGLRLIYYSQIVNDFQKGDIAEGYSVSREKKESFPLTVTSAQKNPTAFYLCASSSLIRGADTQYFGPGTRLTVL.

The chain couples TRBV4-1 to TRBJ1-2; D gene ambiguous. Trimming took off 0 bases at V and 4 bases at J, with 15 bases between the two ends. Germline values: CDR1 MGHRA, CDR2 YSYEKL. This CDR3 is 16 amino acids long. The DNA of the CDR3 is TGCGCCAGCAGCCAAGATTTTACAGATTCTGTCTATGGCTACACCTTC. Translated, it gives CASSQDFTDSVYGYTF.

V usage is TRBV19 and J usage is TRBJ1-2; TRBD1 is a possible D gene (6 bases). V lost 1 base and J 8 bases, leaving 17 bases between the germline ends. The CDR3 is 15 residues long. Looked up from germline, CDR1 is LNHDA and CDR2 is SQIVND (reference sequence). CDR3 amino acids: CASSIGGGVSLGYTF. DNA for the CDR3: TGTGCCAGTAGTATAGGTGGGGGCGTTAGTTTGGGCTACACCTTC.

CDR3 residues: CASSEAGPEAFF. CDR3 nucleotide sequence: TGTGCCAGCAGTGAAGCTGGCCCTGAAGCTTTCTTT. The chain has TRBV6-1 and TRBJ1-1; D unresolved. V shed 0 bases and J shed 6 bases, with 5 bases lying between them. Germline loops: CDR1 MNHNS, CDR2 SASEGT. The CDR3 has 12 residues.

The chain couples TRBV4-1 to TRBJ2-1, with TRBD1 as a possible D gene (6 bases). V dropped 4 bases and J dropped 3 bases, with 19 bases sitting between them. Germline lookup yields CDR1 MGHRA and CDR2 YSYEKL. The CDR3 consists of 17 residues. This CDR3 reads CASSLLYSGQIYNEQFF. CDR3 bases: TGCGCCAGCAGCCTCCTTTACTCGGGACAAATCTACAATGAGCAGTTCTTC.

The chain recombines TRBV4-3 with TRBJ1-2, with D possibly matching TRBD1 (6 bases). Germline V gene lookup returns CDR1 LGHNA and CDR2 YSLEER. The CDR3 covers 14 residues. The V gene lost 0 bases and the J gene lost 3 bases, with 8 bases spanning the gap. The chain's CDR3 is CASSQDRTDYGYTF. CDR3 bases: TGCGCCAGCAGCCAAGACCGGACAGACTATGGCTACACCTTC.

The chain employs TRBV4-1 and TRBJ1-4, with D maybe TRBD1 (6 bases). This CDR3 spans 12 amino acids. Trimming left V 3 bases short and J 14 bases short, with 13 bases between. Germline V gene lookup returns CDR1 MGHRA and CDR2 YSYEKL. CDR3 residues: CASSHDRFGLFF. DNA of the CDR3: TGCGCCAGCAGCCACGACAGGTTCGGCCTGTTTTTT.

The chain joins TRBV29-1 to TRBJ2-7, with a possible D match to TRBD2 (6 bases). Germline V gives CDR1 SQVTM, CDR2 ANQGSEA. The V end was cut by 4 bases, the J end by 6 bases, with 7 bases between. CDR3 length equals 10 residues. The CDR3 nucleotides read TGCAGCGTTGGGAGGGGCGAGCAGTACTTC. This codes for CSVGRGEQYF.

The chain couples TRBV3-1 (or the pseudogene TRBV3-2) to TRBJ2-7, with D possibly being TRBD1 (5 bases). Trimming took 1 base from V and 5 from J, leaving 12 bases between them. CDR1 and CDR2 (germline): LGHDT, YNNKEL (reference sequence). The CDR3 sequence is 14 residues long. CDR3 nucleotides: TGTGCCAGCAGCCAAGGTTGGCAGGGCCACGAGCAGTACGTC. It codes for CASSQGWQGHEQYV.

This chain connects TRBV7-9 to TRBJ2-5; 14 bases agree with TRBD2. With V trimmed by 3 bases and J by 5 bases, 5 bases remained unmatched. Germline assignment: CDR1 SEHNR and CDR2 FQNEAQ (reference sequence). The CDR3 has 16 amino acids. This chain's CDR3 is CASSLGLAGARETQYF. DNA for the CDR3: TGTGCCAGCAGCTTGGGACTAGCGGGAGCGAGGGAGACCCAGTACTTC.

The chain recombines TRBV7-7 with TRBJ2-5; TRBD2 might be the D (6 bases). Trimming pared 5 bases from V and 5 bases from J, leaving 15 bases between. The CDR3 is 14 residues long. CDR1 SSHAT and CDR2 FNYEAQ come from the germline V gene (reference sequence). Here the CDR3 reads CASSRDWGRETQYF. The CDR3 DNA follows: TGTGCCAGCAGCAGGGACTGGGGCAGGGAGACCCAGTACTTC.